These 13 T cell receptor beta chains share one sample of origin, sequenced in a study of shared T cell receptors in the human thymus. Generated by immunoSEQ multiplex PCR, the TCRdb table keeps only in-frame clones and is missing some. The sample includes around 730,000 clones, roughly 88% of them seen just once. These data also featured in a second study, about human thymus T cells.

Sequencing was done on a sample of thymocytes. These receptors were collected from a girl under three years old with a congenital heart defect.

This chain uses TRBV10-3 with TRBJ2-4; 10 nucleotides match TRBD2. The CDR3 contains 18 residues. With V trimmed by 2 bases and J by 8 bases, 15 bases remained unmatched. CDR1 is ENHRY, CDR2 SYGVKD, per germline. The CDR3 here is CAISEPGVASGGQDIQYF. CDR3 in DNA: TGTGCCATCAGTGAGCCGGGGGTGGCTAGCGGGGGCCAGGACATTCAGTACTTC.

The chain uses TRBV10-3 and TRBJ2-7; 8 nucleotides align to TRBD2. V dropped 10 bases and J dropped 1; count of bases not matched to a gene: 12. Germline lookup yields CDR1 ENHRY and CDR2 SYGVKD. The CDR3 sequence is 15 residues long. CDR3 in amino acids: CATKTGGGFSYEQYF. The CDR3 DNA sequence: TGTGCCACCAAAACGGGGGGGGGATTTTCCTACGAGCAGTACTTC.

V is TRBV29-1 and J is TRBJ2-6, with D possibly matching TRBD1 (5 bases). The CDR3 runs to 19 residues. CDR1 is SQVTM, CDR2 ANQGSEA, per germline. V lost 0 bases and J lost 4, with 22 bases in between. The CDR3 coding sequence is TGCAGCGTTGAAGAAAAGGCAGGGAAGGTCTTGGCCGGGGCCAACGTCCTGACTTTC. Translation: CSVEEKAGKVLAGANVLTF. Complete variable domain (other parts from reference TRBV29-1 and TRBJ2-6): SAVISQKPSRDICQRGTSLTIQCQVDSQVTMMFWYRQQPGQSLTLIATANQGSEATYESGFVIDKFPISRPNLTFSTLTVSNMSPEDSSIYLCSVEEKAGKVLAGANVLTFGAGSRLTVL.

J is TRBJ1-2 and V is TRBV14; 7 bases line up with TRBD1. CDR1 is SGHDN, CDR2 FVKESK, per germline. The length of the CDR3 is 15 residues. V trimming: 2 bases; J trimming: 0 bases; junction bases outside the gene matches: 3. The CDR3 here is CASSQLGQTNYGYTF. In DNA, the CDR3 is TGTGCCAGCAGCCAATTGGGACAGACTAACTATGGCTACACCTTC.

The J gene is TRBJ2-1, the V gene TRBV6-1; 8 bases are a match to TRBD1. Per germline, CDR1 MNHNS and CDR2 SASEGT. Losses at the gene ends were 3 bases for V and 8 bases for J; bases not matched to a gene: 21. CDR3 length equals 19 residues. In DNA form, the CDR3 reads TGTGCCAGCAGTGAGAGCCCCCATCGCAGGGGGCTTCGGGGCGATGAGCAGTTCTTC. Protein sequence: CASSESPHRRGLRGDEQFF.

DNA of the CDR3: TGTGCCAGCAAGGGACAGGGGTGCGAGCAGTACTTC. Translated: CASKGQGCEQYF. The chain has TRBV2 and TRBJ2-7; 10 nucleotides align to TRBD1. Germline V gene lookup returns CDR1 SNHLY and CDR2 FYNNEI. The CDR3 is 12 amino acids. V lost 7 bases and J lost 6; bases outside the gene matches: 3.

The chain has TRBV6-6 and TRBJ2-7; 9 bases match TRBD1. J gave up 5 bases and V 0 bases, and 8 bases lay outside the gene matches. CDR3 size: 16 residues. Germline CDR1 is MNHNY and CDR2 is SVGAGI (reference sequence). CDR3 region: CASSYSSRDRADEQYF. DNA of the CDR3: TGTGCCAGCAGTTACTCCAGCCGGGACAGGGCGGACGAGCAGTACTTC.

In this sample, this clone turned up once. The chain couples TRBV29-1 to TRBJ2-1, with TRBD2 matching 10 bases. The CDR3 sequence is 13 residues long. Trimming at V came to 8 bases and at J to 11 bases, leaving 12 bases not matched to a gene. Germline V gives CDR1 SQVTM, CDR2 ANQGSEA. For the CDR3, the DNA is TGCAGCTTTAGGGGACTAGCGTTCCTCAAGCAGTTCTTC. The encoded protein is CSFRGLAFLKQFF.

This clone came up a few times. The chain is built from TRBV18 and TRBJ1-3, with D possibly matching TRBD1 (5 bases). The CDR3 has 16 amino acids. The ends were cut back, 2 bases at V and 0 bases at J, with 11 bases in the middle. CDR1 KGHSH and CDR2 LQKENI come from the germline V gene. In DNA, the CDR3 is TGTGCCAGCTCACCAGACCTACAGGTCTCTGGAAACACCATATATTTT. It translates to CASSPDLQVSGNTIYF.

The chain combines TRBV4-3 with TRBJ2-1; 10 bases are a match to TRBD1. Trimming cost V 2 bases and J 6 bases; bases outside gene matches: 1. Germline loops: CDR1 LGHNA, CDR2 YSLEER. The CDR3 loop spans 14 amino acids. The CDR3 DNA reads as TGCGCCAGCAGCCAATGGACAGGGGGCAATGAGCAGTTCTTC. It yields the protein CASSQWTGGNEQFF.

The gene calls are TRBV6-1 and TRBJ2-1, with D possibly matching TRBD1 (6 bases). Germline-derived CDR1 and CDR2 are MNHNS and SASEGT. The CDR3 totals 13 residues. This chain's CDR3 is CASPRDMNNEQFF. CDR3 coding DNA: TGTGCGAGCCCCCGGGACATGAACAATGAGCAGTTCTTC.

This chain joins TRBV15 and TRBJ2-7, with D possibly being TRBD1 (7 bases). From germline, CDR1 is LNHNV and CDR2 YYDKDF (reference sequence). Trimming pared 5 bases from V and 1 base from J, leaving 27 bases between. The CDR3 loop spans 19 amino acids. The CDR3 DNA reads as TGTGCCACCAGCTTCCCCGGGACAGTGGGCGCCCGGGGGTCCTACGAGCAGTACTTC. It is translated as CATSFPGTVGARGSYEQYF. The full variable domain, rest sourced from reference TRBV15 and TRBJ2-7, is DAMVIQNPRYQVTQFGKPVTLSCSQTLNHNVMYWYQQKSSQAPKLLFHYYDKDFNNEADTPDNFQSRRPNTSFCFLDIRSPGLGDTAMYLCATSFPGTVGARGSYEQYFGPGTRLTVT.

The V call is TRBV5-4, the J call TRBJ2-7; 10 nucleotides agree with TRBD1. The CDR3 spans 20 residues. CDR1 is SGHNT, CDR2 YYREEE, per germline (reference sequence). Trimming took 5 bases from V and 1 from J; bases not matched to a gene: 21. The CDR3 nucleotides read TGTGCCAGCAGGTTCGTTCACGGGACAGGGGCGCCTTATAGGTCCTACGAGCAGTACTTC. Amino acids: CASRFVHGTGAPYRSYEQYF.